This TCR beta chain was recovered during a study of blood T cell repertoires in COVID-19. Study-wide context: Both acute and convalescent COVID-19 samples were obtained from the United States, Italy and Spain. T cells, B-cell-depleted T cells, or PBMCs provided the cDNA or gDNA that served as material.

The CDR3 length is 14 residues. V shed 5 bases and J shed 9 bases, with 17 bases lying between them. Germline V CDR1 and CDR2: SNHLY, FYNNEI. In the original analysis: Estimated nucleated cell counts came from reference gene primer amplification. TCRdb keeps only in-frame clones here, not all; method: immunoSEQ multiplex PCR. That table furnishes V, J and clone size, whereas the DNA furnished D and trimming. The table has roughly 230,000 clones, 88% seen once. V usage is TRBV2 and J usage is TRBJ2-4; D possibly corresponds to TRBD2 (6 bases). The specimen sequenced was peripheral blood. The receptor was isolated from a human donor in a cohort sampled during active COVID-19. The CDR3 here is CASSPLAGVSIQYF. CDR3 bases: TGTGCCAGCAGTCCACTAGCTGGGGTTAGCATTCAGTACTTC. Full variable domain (rest looked up from reference TRBV2 and TRBJ2-4): EPEVTQTPSHQVTQMGQEVILRCVPISNHLYFYWYRQILGQKVEFLVSFYNNEISEKSEIFDDQFSVERPDGSNFTLKIRSTKLEDSAMYFCASSPLAGVSIQYFGAGTRLSVL.